This entry lists 28 T cell receptor beta chains sequenced from one sample in a study of blood T cell repertoires in COVID-19. Measured with immunoSEQ multiplex PCR; TCRdb has only the in-frame clones, and not every one. The table records roughly 220,000 clones, roughly 81% of them present only once. Sequencing was performed on peripheral blood. Every receptor here comes from a woman over 75 with COVID-19, enrolled during active disease.

The rearrangement links TRBV5-6 to TRBJ1-1, with 12 bases aligning to TRBD1. CDR1 is SGHDT and CDR2 is YYEEEE in the germline V gene. The junction had 3 bases not matched to a gene; V was cut back by 5 bases and J by 4 bases. This CDR3 comprises 14 residues. CDR3 nucleotide sequence: TGTGCCAGCAGACGGGGACAGGGGGCCACTGAAGCTTTCTTT. Protein: CASRRGQGATEAFF.

The chain links TRBV9 to TRBJ2-1, with 13 bases matching TRBD2. Germline CDR1 reads SGDLS; CDR2 reads YYNGEE. The CDR3 extends over 15 amino acids. Trimming removed 3 bases from V and 9 bases from J; junction bases left unmatched: 6. CDR3 DNA: TGTGCCAGCAGCGCAACTAGCGGGGGGGCCCTTGAGCAGTTCTTC. Its protein is CASSATSGGALEQFF.

This chain uses TRBV29-1 with TRBJ2-1; TRBD1 is a possible D gene (5 bases). CDR3 size: 14 residues. The germline CDR1 and CDR2 sequences are SQVTM and ANQGSEA. V lost 5 bases, J lost 6 bases, and 17 bases lay in between. The CDR3 region has the DNA TGCAGCGTTCAGAGGCCAGGGAAGGGCAATGAGCAGTTCTTC. It codes for CSVQRPGKGNEQFF.

This clone was picked up one time. The chain uses TRBV28 and TRBJ2-1, with D maybe TRBD2 (6 bases). This CDR3 has 14 amino acids. The germline CDR1 and CDR2 sequences are MDHEN and SYDVKM. The germline V and J ends were trimmed by 11 bases and 4 bases, with 18 bases remaining between them. CDR3 protein: CASPGGRTYNEQFF. The CDR3 DNA follows: TGTGCCTCCCCTGGGGGGAGGACTTACAATGAGCAGTTCTTC. Full variable domain (missing parts from reference TRBV28 and TRBJ2-1): DVKVTQSSRYLVKRTGEKVFLECVQDMDHENMFWYRQDPGLGLRLIYFSYDVKMKEKGDIPEGYSVSREKKERFSLILESASTNQTSMYLCASPGGRTYNEQFFGPGTRLTVL.

This clone appeared a single time. The rearrangement links TRBV30 to TRBJ2-1, with 10 bases fitting TRBD2. V lost 8 bases to trimming and J lost 8 bases; unmatched junction nucleotides: 9. This CDR3 is 13 amino acids long. From germline, CDR1 is GTSNPN and CDR2 SVGIG (reference sequence). The CDR3 region is CARTLAGGYEQFF. The CDR3 DNA follows: TGTGCCCGAACCTTAGCGGGAGGCTATGAGCAGTTCTTC.

V gene TRBV23-1 combines with J gene TRBJ1-1, with a possible D match to TRBD1 (6 bases). TRBV23-1 is an ORF for which the function is uncertain. The CDR3 length is 16 residues. V gave up 7 bases and J gave up 1 base, with 19 bases separating them. CDR3 in amino acids: CASTRITGPANTEAFF. The CDR3, as DNA: TGCGCCAGCACGCGAATTACAGGGCCCGCGAACACTGAAGCTTTCTTT.

The table lists this clone with a few counts. The chain combines TRBV3-1 (or the pseudogene TRBV3-2) with TRBJ1-5; D is unclear. Germline V gene data show CDR1 as LGHDT and CDR2 as YNNKEL (reference sequence). The CDR3 is 14 amino acids. The ends were cut back, 4 bases at V and 2 bases at J, with 9 bases in the middle. CDR3 coding DNA: TGTGCCAGCAGCCCCTCTCCCGGCAATCAGCCCCAGCATTTT. It translates to CASSPSPGNQPQHF.

This chain links TRBV2 with TRBJ1-1; TRBD1 agrees at 10 bases. Looked up from germline, CDR1 is SNHLY and CDR2 is FYNNEI. The CDR3 is 16 residues long. J was trimmed by 5 bases and V by 5 bases; bases with no gene match: 11. The chain's CDR3 is CASSTGRRDRGTEAFF. The CDR3 DNA reads as TGTGCCAGCAGTACCGGAAGGCGGGACAGGGGTACTGAAGCTTTCTTT.

This clone occurred once. The chain carries TRBV30 and TRBJ2-2; perhaps TRBD1 as D (6 bases). Germline V CDR1 and CDR2: GTSNPN, SVGIG (reference sequence). V lost 4 bases to trimming and J lost 1 base, with 13 bases between them. CDR3 length equals 15 residues. CDR3 coding DNA: TGTGCCTGGACCCGGGACACAAAGAACACCGGGGAGCTGTTTTTT. Translating it yields CAWTRDTKNTGELFF.

This clone was observed a single time. CDR3 loop: CASSTPSGRGNYEQYF. As DNA, the CDR3 is TGTGCCAGCAGCACTCCAAGCGGGAGGGGAAACTACGAGCAGTACTTC. The V call is TRBV5-4, the J call TRBJ2-7, with 10 bases lining up with TRBD2. The junction had 10 bases not matched to a gene; V was cut back by 4 bases and J by 3 bases. CDR3 length: 16 amino acids. CDR1 and CDR2 from the germline V gene are SGHNT and YYREEE (reference sequence).

The genes are TRBV9 and TRBJ2-1; D may be TRBD2 (5 bases). In germline, CDR1 is SGDLS, CDR2 YYNGEE. The CDR3 is 14 residues long. The V gene lost 0 bases and the J gene lost 7 bases, with 11 bases spanning the gap. This CDR3 is CASSVVGEVNEQFF. The CDR3 DNA is TGTGCCAGCAGCGTAGTGGGAGAGGTGAATGAGCAGTTCTTC.

The chain carries TRBV7-3 and TRBJ2-6; no clear D gene. V dropped 3 bases and J dropped 1 base, with 16 bases sitting between them. There are 18 residues in the CDR3. Germline V gene lookup returns CDR1 SGHTA and CDR2 FQGTGA. The CDR3 region is CASSFYSAVRSGANVLTF. The CDR3 nucleotides read TGTGCCAGCAGCTTTTATTCGGCGGTTCGGTCTGGGGCCAACGTCCTGACTTTC.

This chain links TRBV7-3 with TRBJ2-2; 7 nucleotides agree with TRBD2. Germline CDR1 and CDR2: SGHTA and FQGTGA. V dropped 2 bases and J dropped 4; count of bases not matched to a gene: 1. The CDR3 contains 14 residues. CDR3 bases: TGTGCCAGCAGCTTACGCGGGAGCACCGGGGAGCTGTTTTTT. This codes for CASSLRGSTGELFF.

The V and J genes are TRBV10-3 and TRBJ1-2; no firm D call. Trimming took 8 bases from V and 3 from J, leaving 10 bases between them. The CDR3 spans 12 residues. Germline V gene lookup returns CDR1 ENHRY and CDR2 SYGVKD. CDR3 protein: CAISVSYYGYTF. The CDR3 DNA reads TGTGCCATCTCGGTGTCTTACTATGGCTACACCTTC.

CDR3 DNA sequence: TGCGCCAGCAGCCCTAGCGGGGTAAAAGATACGCAGTATTTT. Translated: CASSPSGVKDTQYF. The rearrangement links TRBV4-1 to TRBJ2-3, with TRBD2 matching 9 bases. The CDR3 is 14 amino acids. Losses at the gene ends were 4 bases for V and 5 bases for J; bases not matched to a gene: 4. Germline V gives CDR1 MGHRA, CDR2 YSYEKL.

The CDR3 DNA reads as TGTGCCAGCAGTCGGACAGCTCCCTACGAGCAGTACTTC. This codes for CASSRTAPYEQYF. This chain connects TRBV6-2 or TRBV6-3 to TRBJ2-7; D perhaps matches TRBD1 (6 bases). This CDR3 is built from 13 residues. V lost 5 bases to trimming and J lost 2 bases, with 10 bases between them. Germline V gene sequence: CDR1 MNHEY, CDR2 SVGEGT.

The CDR3 sequence: CASSLRGTQPQHF. The CDR3, as DNA: TGTGCCAGCAGTTTGAGGGGGACTCAGCCCCAGCATTTT. This chain uses TRBV12-3 or TRBV12-4 with TRBJ1-5; D is possibly TRBD1 (6 bases). The V end lost 3 bases, the J end lost 6 bases, and 9 bases lay between the germline ends. The CDR3 loop spans 13 amino acids.

The chain recombines TRBV19 with TRBJ1-1; TRBD1 matches 8 bases. This CDR3 contains 16 residues. The V gene end was trimmed by 7 bases and the J gene end by 3 bases; junction bases not matched to a gene: 13. Germline assignment: CDR1 LNHDA and CDR2 SQIVND (reference sequence). The CDR3: CASIGQGRTVDTEAFF. CDR3 nucleotides: TGTGCCAGTATAGGACAGGGACGTACTGTGGACACTGAAGCTTTCTTT.

The rearrangement links TRBV7-9 to TRBJ2-2, with 13 bases aligning to TRBD2. The CDR3 totals 18 residues. V lost 6 bases, J lost 3 bases, and 10 bases stayed unmatched. Germline CDR1 is SEHNR and CDR2 is FQNEAQ (reference sequence). The CDR3 loop reads CASRHPPGLAGYTGELFF. The CDR3 region has the DNA TGTGCCAGCAGGCACCCCCCGGGACTAGCGGGGTACACCGGGGAGCTGTTTTTT.

CDR3 nucleotide sequence: TGTGCCTGGAGCCGACTAGCGGGAGGCACCGGGGAGCTGTTTTTT. Translated: CAWSRLAGGTGELFF. The J gene is TRBJ2-2, the V gene TRBV30; 13 bases line up with TRBD2. With 3 bases clipped from V and 4 bases from J, the junction kept 2 bases outside the gene matches. Germline CDR1 is GTSNPN and CDR2 is SVGIG (reference sequence). The CDR3 has 15 residues. Full variable domain (remainder filled in from reference TRBV30 and TRBJ2-2): SQTIHQWPATLVQPVGSPLSLECTVEGTSNPNLYWYRQAAGRGLQLLFYSVGIGQISSEVPQNLSASRPQDRQFILSSKKLLLSDSGFYLCAWSRLAGGTGELFFGEGSRLTVL.

This clone was picked up a small number of times. The chain couples TRBV6-6 to TRBJ1-5; D unresolved. Germline V CDR1 and CDR2: MNHNY, SVGAGI (reference sequence). The ends were cut back, 6 bases at V and 5 bases at J, with 17 bases in the middle. This CDR3 has 15 amino acids. This chain's CDR3 is CASRSRAWGDQPQHF. The CDR3 nucleotides read TGTGCCAGCAGATCCCGGGCCTGGGGAGATCAGCCCCAGCATTTT.

This rearrangement joins TRBV9 to TRBJ1-1; TRBD1 aligns across 7 bases. Germline trimming cut 2 bases from V and 1 base from J; bases unmatched to any gene: 2. The CDR3 is made up of 14 amino acids. Germline V gene lookup returns CDR1 SGDLS and CDR2 YYNGEE. The CDR3 sequence: CASSVTGSNTEAFF. The CDR3 region has the DNA TGTGCCAGCAGCGTGACAGGGTCGAACACTGAAGCTTTCTTT. Combining the CDR3 with reference TRBV9 and TRBJ1-1 gives the whole variable domain DSGVTQTPKHLITATGQRVTLRCSPRSGDLSVYWYQQSLDQGLQFLIQYYNGEERAKGNILERFSAQQFPDLHSELNLSSLELGDSALYFCASSVTGSNTEAFFGQGTRLTVV.

V is TRBV7-2 and J is TRBJ2-3, with 9 bases matching TRBD1. Germline lookup yields CDR1 SGHTA and CDR2 FQGNSA. After removal of 5 bases from V and 2 bases from J, the junction contained 11 bases not matched to a gene. The CDR3 totals 17 residues. CDR3 in DNA: TGTGCCAGCAGCCCGACAGGGGGAGGGAGGTACACAGATACGCAGTATTTT. This encodes CASSPTGGGRYTDTQYF.

This clone has just one count. CDR3 sequence: CASSFGLGSYEQYF. In DNA form, the CDR3 reads TGTGCCAGCAGTTTTGGACTAGGGAGCTACGAGCAGTACTTC. This chain joins TRBV2 and TRBJ2-7; the match to TRBD2 covers 7 bases. Looked up from germline, CDR1 is SNHLY and CDR2 is FYNNEI. The trim removed 5 bases at V and 3 bases at J, leaving 7 bases unmatched. The CDR3 consists of 14 residues.

This clone was detected only a few times. This sequence joins TRBV19 and TRBJ1-1; weak D call: TRBD1 (6 bases). V lost 2 bases, J lost 0 bases, and 16 bases lay in between. The V gene's germline CDR1 is LNHDA and CDR2 SQIVND (reference sequence). The CDR3 has 17 amino acids. CDR3 region: CASSIWGLASLNTEAFF. The CDR3, as DNA: TGTGCCAGTAGTATATGGGGGCTGGCGTCCCTGAACACTGAAGCTTTCTTT.

The chain links TRBV7-2 to TRBJ1-4; D is possibly TRBD1 (5 bases). Germline lookup yields CDR1 SGHTA and CDR2 FQGNSA. The CDR3 has 14 residues. V lost 3 bases, J lost 3 bases, and 8 bases lay in between. The CDR3 region has the DNA TGTGCCAGCAGCTTGGCAGGGCCTAATGAAAAACTGTTTTTT. Translating gives CASSLAGPNEKLFF. The complete variable domain, with remaining parts taken from reference TRBV7-2 and TRBJ1-4, reads GAGVSQSPSNKVTEKGKDVELRCDPISGHTALYWYRQSLGQGLEFLIYFQGNSAPDKSGLPSDRFSAERTGGSVSTLTIQRTQQEDSAVYLCASSLAGPNEKLFFGSGTQLSVL.

The chain has TRBV28 and TRBJ2-7; the match to TRBD1 covers 12 bases. V shed 7 bases, J shed 6 bases, and the junction held 10 bases outside the gene matches. Per the germline V gene, CDR1 is MDHEN and CDR2 is SYDVKM. CDR3 size: 15 residues. The CDR3 bases are TGTGCCAGCACCCCGGGGGGGACAGGGGGCCGCGAGCAGTACTTC. It is translated as CASTPGGTGGREQYF. Looking up the rest from reference TRBV28 and TRBJ2-7 gives the full variable domain: DVKVTQSSRYLVKRTGEKVFLECVQDMDHENMFWYRQDPGLGLRLIYFSYDVKMKEKGDIPEGYSVSREKKERFSLILESASTNQTSMYLCASTPGGTGGREQYFGPGTRLTVT.

The V call is TRBV10-2, the J call TRBJ1-5, with D possibly matching TRBD1 (5 bases). The CDR3 consists of 14 residues. Trimming took 6 bases from V and 3 from J, leaving 12 bases between them. From germline, CDR1 is WSHSY and CDR2 SAAADI. The CDR3 sequence: CASRPQGFNQPQHF. The CDR3 nucleotides read TGCGCCAGCAGACCTCAGGGTTTCAATCAGCCCCAGCATTTT.